The 17 T cell receptor beta chains below were found in one sample sequenced in a study of T cell repertoires in cytomegalovirus infection. These receptors have no identified antigens. TCRdb ran MiXCR on the reads and lists one entry per CDR3 protein. The sample carries 650,000 to 850,000 distinct CDR3 sequences, approximately 32% recorded once. The sequencing here drew on cultured CD8+ T cells from PBMCs, taken from culture after CMV antigen stimulation. The origin of the receptors is a human donor in good health (CMV status not recorded). Some clones in this sample may be carry-over from other donors' samples.

The chain has TRBV7-2 and TRBJ2-2, with 8 positions matching TRBD2. This CDR3 comprises 17 residues. After removal of 4 bases from V and 4 bases from J, the junction contained 11 bases not matched to a gene. Germline V lookup: CDR1 SGHTA, CDR2 FQGNSA. The CDR3 here is CTSSSRAGGSSTGELFF. CDR3 DNA: TGTACCAGCAGCTCCCGGGCGGGGGGCAGCAGCACCGGGGAGCTGTTTTTT.

This clonotype has at least ten counts. V and J are TRBV7-6 and TRBJ2-1, with D hard to call. The CDR3 spans 11 residues. CDR1 and CDR2 (germline): SGHVS, FNYEAQ. With 4 bases removed from V and 8 bases from J, the gap between germline ends came to 6 bases. In DNA form, the CDR3 reads TGTGCCAGCAGCTCTAGTCATGAGCAGTTCTTC. This codes for CASSSSHEQFF.

V and J are TRBV29-1 and TRBJ2-5; a possible D gene is TRBD1 (5 bases). Trimming cost V 3 bases and J 5 bases, with 19 bases left between them. Germline assignment: CDR1 SQVTM and CDR2 ANQGSEA. There are 15 residues in the CDR3. Here the CDR3 reads CSVEKDNFISETQYF. DNA of the CDR3: TGCAGCGTTGAGAAGGACAACTTTATTAGTGAGACCCAGTACTTC.

There are a few counts of this clonotype. The chain employs TRBV7-9 and TRBJ2-2; D possibly corresponds to TRBD1 (6 bases). Germline V gene data show CDR1 as SEHNR and CDR2 as FQNEAQ (reference sequence). The CDR3 runs to 16 residues. V was clipped by 5 bases and J by 3 bases, with 16 bases between them. This chain's CDR3 is CASSGIQGIDTGELFF. CDR3 nucleotides: TGTGCCAGCAGCGGGATACAGGGAATAGACACCGGGGAGCTGTTTTTT.

This CDR3 is CASKQGYNGYTF. CDR3 bases: TGTGCCAGCAAGCAGGGATACAATGGCTACACCTTC. J is TRBJ1-2 and V is TRBV2; D possibly corresponds to TRBD1 (5 bases). The CDR3 runs to 12 residues. Germline CDR1 is SNHLY and CDR2 is FYNNEI. The V gene lost 7 bases and the J gene lost 6 bases, with 12 bases spanning the gap.

The chain carries TRBV10-3 and TRBJ2-3; 11 nucleotides align to TRBD2. The germline CDR1 and CDR2 sequences are ENHRY and SYGVKD. The CDR3 has 15 residues. Losses at the gene ends were 8 bases for V and 5 bases for J; bases not matched to a gene: 9. The CDR3, as DNA: TGTGCCATCTGTGTAGCGGGGGGGCCCGGAGATACGCAGTATTTT. Translated, it gives CAICVAGGPGDTQYF.

This chain connects TRBV20-1 to TRBJ2-3; D is perhaps TRBD1 or TRBD2 (7 bases each). Germline V gives CDR1 DFQATT, CDR2 SNEGSKA (reference sequence). With 4 bases removed from V and 4 bases from J, the gap between germline ends came to 18 bases. CDR3 length: 15 amino acids. CDR3 nucleotide sequence: TGCAGTGCTACCCCTCTCAGGGGGGGTGCAGATACGCAGTATTTT. Its translation is CSATPLRGGADTQYF.

This clonotype was detected ten times or more. The rearrangement links TRBV7-2 to TRBJ1-1; D gene uncertain. This CDR3 contains 15 residues. Deletions cut 1 base from V and 2 bases from J, with 11 bases between. Germline V lookup: CDR1 SGHTA, CDR2 FQGNSA. Here the CDR3 reads CASSLGPGLNTEAFF. The CDR3 region has the DNA TGTGCCAGCAGCTTAGGGCCAGGCCTCAACACTGAAGCTTTCTTT.

The J gene is TRBJ2-2, the V gene TRBV10-3; a possible D gene is TRBD2 (7 bases). CDR1 is ENHRY and CDR2 is SYGVKD in the germline V gene. CDR3 length equals 16 residues. The ends were cut back, 9 bases at V and 2 bases at J, with 19 bases in the middle. CDR3 protein: CAINSGDNLNTGELFF. The CDR3 DNA follows: TGTGCCATTAACAGCGGGGACAACTTAAACACCGGGGAGCTGTTTTTT.

The CDR3 sequence is CASGAPSNTEAFF. The CDR3 DNA reads TGTGCCAGCGGGGCGCCTTCGAACACTGAAGCTTTCTTT. The V call is TRBV9, the J call TRBJ1-1; perhaps TRBD1 as D (5 bases). The CDR3 runs to 13 residues. V was shortened by 7 bases and J by 1 base, with 11 bases between the two germline ends. Germline CDR1 reads SGDLS; CDR2 reads YYNGEE. The whole variable domain, filled in from reference TRBV9 and TRBJ1-1, reads DSGVTQTPKHLITATGQRVTLRCSPRSGDLSVYWYQQSLDQGLQFLIQYYNGEERAKGNILERFSAQQFPDLHSELNLSSLELGDSALYFCASGAPSNTEAFFGQGTRLTVV.

This chain connects TRBV11-1 to TRBJ2-4; 9 bases map to TRBD2. Germline V gene lookup returns CDR1 SGHAT and CDR2 FQDESV (reference sequence). This CDR3 is built from 17 residues. V shed 4 bases and J 0 bases; nucleotides not matched to a gene: 7. This CDR3 reads CASSSSGTDLAKNIQYF. CDR3 coding DNA: TGTGCCAGCAGCTCTAGCGGGACGGACCTAGCCAAAAACATTCAGTACTTC.

The gene calls are TRBV28 and TRBJ2-2; 7 bases match TRBD1. The CDR3 consists of 18 residues. V shed 3 bases, J shed 0 bases, and the junction held 10 bases outside the gene matches. Germline assignment: CDR1 MDHEN and CDR2 SYDVKM. This CDR3 is CASSFPQDRVANTGELFF. CDR3 nucleotide sequence: TGTGCCAGCAGTTTCCCCCAAGACAGGGTCGCGAACACCGGGGAGCTGTTTTTT.

There are a few counts of this clonotype. The chain uses TRBV12-3 or TRBV12-4 and TRBJ2-5; 11 bases match TRBD1. The CDR3 has 15 residues. Trimming at V came to 5 bases and at J to 2 bases, leaving 4 bases not matched to a gene. In nucleotides, the CDR3 is TGTGCCAGCAGTCGCCGGGACAGGGGGCAAGAGACCCAGTACTTC. Translation: CASSRRDRGQETQYF.

In its sample, this clonotype was seen many times. This rearrangement joins TRBV3-1 to TRBJ2-7; perhaps TRBD1 as D (6 bases). The germline V gene encodes CDR1 LGHDT and CDR2 YNNKEL (reference sequence). The CDR3 extends over 16 amino acids. The V end lost 0 bases, the J end lost 0 bases, and 12 bases lay between the germline ends. The CDR3 DNA reads TGTGCCAGCAGCCAAGATCTGGGGGCAACCTCCTACGAGCAGTACTTC. It encodes CASSQDLGATSYEQYF.

The table lists this clonotype with a count of one. Mismatch with germline at one junction end may stem from a read error. The rearrangement uses TRBV4-1 and TRBJ1-1, with 9 bases fitting TRBD1. Germline V gene sequence: CDR1 MGHRA, CDR2 YSYEKL. CDR3 size: 15 residues. The chain's CDR3 is CASSRGTGKNTEAFF. The CDR3 DNA is TGTGCCAGCAGCCGAGGGACAGGGAAGAACACTGAAGCTTTCTTT.

This sequence joins TRBV19 and TRBJ1-1, with a tentative D call TRBD1 (6 bases). Trimming removed 5 bases from V and 7 bases from J, with 14 bases in between. Germline V gives CDR1 LNHDA, CDR2 SQIVND (reference sequence). The CDR3 is made up of 13 amino acids. The CDR3 sequence is CASSRTEPDEAFF. Written as DNA, the CDR3 is TGTGCCAGTAGTCGGACAGAACCAGATGAAGCTTTCTTT. The whole variable domain, filled in from reference TRBV19 and TRBJ1-1, reads DGGITQSPKYLFRKEGQNVTLSCEQNLNHDAMYWYRQDPGQGLRLIYYSQIVNDFQKGDIAEGYSVSREKKESFPLTVTSAQKNPTAFYLCASSRTEPDEAFFGQGTRLTVV.

The chain is built from TRBV19 and TRBJ1-5; TRBD1 matches at 7 bases. The CDR3 is made up of 17 amino acids. V shed 5 bases and J 7 bases; nucleotides not matched to a gene: 17. Germline V gene lookup returns CDR1 LNHDA and CDR2 SQIVND (reference sequence). CDR3: CASSHPGGPHRGQPQHF. The DNA for the CDR3 is TGTGCCAGTAGTCATCCGGGCGGGCCGCACAGGGGCCAGCCCCAGCATTTT. Full variable domain (outside the CDR3, taken from reference TRBV19 and TRBJ1-5): DGGITQSPKYLFRKEGQNVTLSCEQNLNHDAMYWYRQDPGQGLRLIYYSQIVNDFQKGDIAEGYSVSREKKESFPLTVTSAQKNPTAFYLCASSHPGGPHRGQPQHFGDGTRLSIL.